This T cell receptor beta chain was sequenced in a study of T-cell memory formation after mild COVID-19. General study results and limits: A subset of responding clones appeared in pre-infection memory, suggesting cross-reactive memory joined. Later expanders leaned CD4+, whereas clones that contracted between day 15 and 85 were balanced CD4/CD8. A second wave of clones peaked on day 37, and their SARS-CoV-2 specificity went unconfirmed.

In regard to this clonotype: What it recognizes is unknown.

CDR1 is LNHNV, CDR2 YYDKDF, per germline (reference sequence). This CDR3 contains 14 residues. Trimming stripped 0 bases from V and 4 bases from J, with 9 bases between. Constant-segment primers were used for 5'RACE, and the resulting TCR alpha and TCR beta cDNA libraries carried sample barcodes and UMIs. TCRdb reanalysed the 5' RACE reads using MiXCR and keeps one entry per CDR3 protein. The data contain 350,000 to 400,000 distinct CDR3 sequences, more than 20% of them singletons. The receptor comes from an adult woman who had mild COVID-19 (a few samples of this study predate the infection). Cell type and time point are not known. The chain links TRBV15 to TRBJ1-1, with a possible D match to TRBD1 (6 bases). Sample: PBMCs or a T cell subset sorted from them (not recorded which). The CDR3 is CATSRDTGSTEAFF. The CDR3 DNA reads TGTGCCACCAGCAGAGATACAGGGTCCACTGAAGCTTTCTTT.